This T cell receptor (beta chain) is drawn from a study of OX40 agonist ivuxolimab in advanced cancers. The CDR3 is 12 residues long. The V gene lost 0 bases and the J gene lost 11 bases, with 10 bases spanning the gap. Germline assignment: CDR1 SGHRS and CDR2 YFSETQ. Clones were sequenced by immunoSEQ multiplex PCR, and TCRdb holds only the in-frame ones, with some missing. The profile shows about 53,000 clones, approximately 91% of them singletons. Study findings and constraints: It was not determined which antigens were specifically recognized by the peripheral T cells that had undergone clonal expansion.

About this clone: The antigen remains unidentified.

The rearrangement joins TRBV5-1 to TRBJ2-3; D call uncertain. This material consisted of CD4+ or CD8+ T cells sorted from blood, taken in a trial of the OX40 agonist ivuxolimab. The TCR originated in an adult with an advanced solid tumor such as melanoma, head and neck, liver or kidney cancer. Here the CDR3 reads CASSLDSQGQYF. In DNA, the CDR3 is TGCGCCAGCAGCTTGGACTCCCAAGGGCAGTATTTT.